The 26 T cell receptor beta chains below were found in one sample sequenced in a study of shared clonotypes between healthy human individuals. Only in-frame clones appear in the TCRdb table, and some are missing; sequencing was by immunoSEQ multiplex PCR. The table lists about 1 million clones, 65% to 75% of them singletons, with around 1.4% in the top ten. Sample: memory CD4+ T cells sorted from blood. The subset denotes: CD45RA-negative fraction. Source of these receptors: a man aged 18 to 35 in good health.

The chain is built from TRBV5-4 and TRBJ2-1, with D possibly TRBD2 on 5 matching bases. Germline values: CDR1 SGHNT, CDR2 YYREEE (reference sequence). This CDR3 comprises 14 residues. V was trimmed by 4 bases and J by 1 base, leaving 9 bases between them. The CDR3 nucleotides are TGTGCCAGCAGCCTCGCGGGTTCCTACAATGAGCAGTTCTTC. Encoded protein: CASSLAGSYNEQFF. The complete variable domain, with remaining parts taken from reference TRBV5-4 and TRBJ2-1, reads ETGVTQSPTHLIKTRGQQVTLRCSSQSGHNTVSWYQQALGQGPQFIFQYYREEENGRGNFPPRFSGLQFPNYSSELNVNALELDDSALYLCASSLAGSYNEQFFGPGTRLTVL.

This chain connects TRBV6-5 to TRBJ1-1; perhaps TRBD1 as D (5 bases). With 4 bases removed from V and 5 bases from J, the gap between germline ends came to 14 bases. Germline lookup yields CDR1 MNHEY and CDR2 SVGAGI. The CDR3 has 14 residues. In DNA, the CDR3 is TGTGCCAGCAGTTTCAGGGTGGGGGGGACTGAAGCTTTCTTT. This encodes CASSFRVGGTEAFF.

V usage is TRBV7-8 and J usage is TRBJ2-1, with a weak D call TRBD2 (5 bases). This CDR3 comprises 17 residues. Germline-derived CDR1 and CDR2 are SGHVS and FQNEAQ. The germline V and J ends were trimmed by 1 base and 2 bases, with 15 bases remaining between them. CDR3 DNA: TGTGCCAGCAGCTTAGGGGGAGTAGGACGCGCCTACAATGAGCAGTTCTTC. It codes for CASSLGGVGRAYNEQFF. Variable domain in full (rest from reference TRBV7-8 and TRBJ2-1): GAGVSQSPRYKVAKRGQDVALRCDPISGHVSLFWYQQALGQGPEFLTYFQNEAQLDKSGLPSDRFFAERPEGSVSTLKIQRTQQEDSAVYLCASSLGGVGRAYNEQFFGPGTRLTVL.

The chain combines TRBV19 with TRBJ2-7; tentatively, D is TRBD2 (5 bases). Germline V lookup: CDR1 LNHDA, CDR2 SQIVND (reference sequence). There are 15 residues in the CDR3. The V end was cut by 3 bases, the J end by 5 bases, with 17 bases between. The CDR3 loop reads CASSIQLTTAHEQYF. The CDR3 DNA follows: TGTGCCAGTAGTATTCAGTTGACTACCGCCCACGAGCAGTACTTC.

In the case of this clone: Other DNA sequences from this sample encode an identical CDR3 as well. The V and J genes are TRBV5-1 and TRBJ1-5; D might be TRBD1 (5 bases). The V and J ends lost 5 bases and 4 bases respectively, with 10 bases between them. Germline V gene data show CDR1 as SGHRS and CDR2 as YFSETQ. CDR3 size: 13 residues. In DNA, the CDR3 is TGCGCCAGCAGACAGGAATTGAATCAGCCCCAGCATTTT. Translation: CASRQELNQPQHF. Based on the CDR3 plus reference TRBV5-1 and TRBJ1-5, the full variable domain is KAGVTQTPRYLIKTRGQQVTLSCSPISGHRSVSWYQQTPGQGLQFLFEYFSETQRNKGNFPGRFSGRQFSNSRSEMNVSTLELGDSALYLCASRQELNQPQHFGDGTRLSIL.

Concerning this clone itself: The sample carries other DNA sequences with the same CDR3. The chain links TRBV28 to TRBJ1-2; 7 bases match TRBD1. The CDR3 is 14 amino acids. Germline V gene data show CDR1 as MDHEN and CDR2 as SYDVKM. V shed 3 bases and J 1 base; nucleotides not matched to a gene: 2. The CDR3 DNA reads TGTGCCAGCAGTTTGGGACAGAATAACTATGGCTACACCTTC. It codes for CASSLGQNNYGYTF.

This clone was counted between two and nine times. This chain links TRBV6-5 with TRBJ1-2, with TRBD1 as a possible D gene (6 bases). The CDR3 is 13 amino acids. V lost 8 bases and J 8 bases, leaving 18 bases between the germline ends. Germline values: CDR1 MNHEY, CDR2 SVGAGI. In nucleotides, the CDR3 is TGTGCCAGCGTGGCGGGGGCGGGCCGCGGCTACACCTTC. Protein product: CASVAGAGRGYTF.

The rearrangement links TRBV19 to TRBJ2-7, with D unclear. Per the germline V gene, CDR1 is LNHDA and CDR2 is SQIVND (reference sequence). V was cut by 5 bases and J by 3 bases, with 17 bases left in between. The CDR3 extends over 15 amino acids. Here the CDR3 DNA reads TGTGCCAGTAGTCGACATGTGGCCGGCGACTACGAGCAGTACTTC. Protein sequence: CASSRHVAGDYEQYF.

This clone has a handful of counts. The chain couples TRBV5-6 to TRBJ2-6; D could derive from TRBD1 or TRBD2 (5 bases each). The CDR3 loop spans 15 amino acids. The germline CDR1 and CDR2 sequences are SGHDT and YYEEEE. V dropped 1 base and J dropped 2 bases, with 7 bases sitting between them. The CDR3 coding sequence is TGTGCCAGCAGCTTGCGGGACGCTGGGGCCAACGTCCTGACTTTC. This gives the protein CASSLRDAGANVLTF.

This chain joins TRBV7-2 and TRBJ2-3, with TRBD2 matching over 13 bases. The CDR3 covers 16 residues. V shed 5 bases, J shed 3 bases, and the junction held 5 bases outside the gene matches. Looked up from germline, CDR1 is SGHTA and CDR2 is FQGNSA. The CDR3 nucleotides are TGTGCCAGCAGCACCGGGACTAGCGGGGCGACAGATACGCAGTATTTT. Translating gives CASSTGTSGATDTQYF.

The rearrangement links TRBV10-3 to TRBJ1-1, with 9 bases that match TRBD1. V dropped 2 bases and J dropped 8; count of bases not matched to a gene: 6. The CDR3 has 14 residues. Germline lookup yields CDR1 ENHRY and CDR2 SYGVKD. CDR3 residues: CAISEGTGFTEAFF. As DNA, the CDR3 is TGTGCCATCAGTGAGGGGACAGGGTTTACCGAAGCTTTCTTT.

Here the CDR3 DNA reads TGTGCCACCAGCAGAGAGGGAGGGACAGGGAGGAACATTCAGTACTTC. This translates into CATSREGGTGRNIQYF. The chain is built from TRBV15 and TRBJ2-4, with TRBD1 identical over 9 bases. Germline values: CDR1 LNHNV, CDR2 YYDKDF (reference sequence). V lost 0 bases to trimming and J lost 7 bases; unmatched junction nucleotides: 7. This CDR3 has 16 amino acids.

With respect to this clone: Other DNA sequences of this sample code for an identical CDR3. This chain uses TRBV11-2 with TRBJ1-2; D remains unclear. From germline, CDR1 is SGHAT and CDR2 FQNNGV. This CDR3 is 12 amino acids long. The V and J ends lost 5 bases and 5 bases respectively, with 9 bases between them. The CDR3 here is CASSPGGYGYTF. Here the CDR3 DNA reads TGTGCCAGCAGCCCGGGTGGGTATGGCTACACCTTC.

The CDR3 bases are TGTGCCAGCAGCAGAAGCGGGGGACAGGGGGCCTACGAGCAGTACTTC. This sequence encodes CASSRSGGQGAYEQYF. The J gene is TRBJ2-7, the V gene TRBV11-2; TRBD1 matches at 11 bases. V trimming: 5 bases; J trimming: 2 bases; junction bases outside the gene matches: 8. The CDR3 contains 16 residues. Germline CDR1 and CDR2: SGHAT and FQNNGV.

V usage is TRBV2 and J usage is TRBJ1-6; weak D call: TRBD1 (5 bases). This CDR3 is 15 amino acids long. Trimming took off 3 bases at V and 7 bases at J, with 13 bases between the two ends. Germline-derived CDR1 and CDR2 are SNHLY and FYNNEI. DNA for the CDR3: TGTGCCAGCAGTGATTCCGACAAGGGGAATTCACCCCTCCACTTT. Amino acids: CASSDSDKGNSPLHF.

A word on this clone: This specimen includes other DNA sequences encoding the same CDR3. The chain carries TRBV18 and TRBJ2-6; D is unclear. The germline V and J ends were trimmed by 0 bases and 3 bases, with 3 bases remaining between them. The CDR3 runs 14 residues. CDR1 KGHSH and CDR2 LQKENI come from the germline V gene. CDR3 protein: CASSPPNGANVLTF. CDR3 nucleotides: TGTGCCAGCTCACCACCAAATGGGGCCAACGTCCTGACTTTC.

CDR3 sequence reads: CASSPMPGPNTEAFF. The DNA of the CDR3 is TGTGCCAGCAGCCCGATGCCGGGCCCCAACACTGAAGCTTTCTTT. The J gene is TRBJ1-1, the V gene TRBV7-2; D gene unclear. Trimming left V 5 bases short and J 2 bases short, with 15 bases between. The CDR3 sequence is 15 residues long. Germline CDR1 is SGHTA and CDR2 is FQGNSA.

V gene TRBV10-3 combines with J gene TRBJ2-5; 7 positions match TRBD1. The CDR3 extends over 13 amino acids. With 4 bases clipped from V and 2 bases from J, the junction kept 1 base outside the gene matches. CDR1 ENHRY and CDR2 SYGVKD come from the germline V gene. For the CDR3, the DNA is TGTGCCATCAGTGTGGGACAGCAAGAGACCCAGTACTTC. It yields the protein CAISVGQQETQYF.

CDR3 residues: CASDLIGGGGIEQYF. CDR3 coding DNA: TGTGCCAGCGACCTTATAGGAGGAGGGGGCATCGAGCAGTACTTC. The rearrangement links TRBV25-1 to TRBJ2-7, with D possibly being TRBD1 (7 bases). V was cut by 8 bases and J by 6 bases, with 23 bases left in between. CDR1 and CDR2 (germline): MGHDK, SYGVNS. The CDR3 is 15 residues long.

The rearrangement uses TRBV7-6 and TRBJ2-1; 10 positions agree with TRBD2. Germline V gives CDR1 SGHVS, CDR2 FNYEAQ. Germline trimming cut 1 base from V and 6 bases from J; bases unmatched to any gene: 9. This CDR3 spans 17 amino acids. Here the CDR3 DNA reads TGTGCCAGCAGCTTAGTAGCGGGAGGAAACCCCGGCAATGAGCAGTTCTTC. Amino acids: CASSLVAGGNPGNEQFF.

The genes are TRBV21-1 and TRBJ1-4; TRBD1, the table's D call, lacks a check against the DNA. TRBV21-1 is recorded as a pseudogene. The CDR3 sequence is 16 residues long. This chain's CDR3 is CASSKDRQGAGEKLFF. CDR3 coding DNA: TGTGCCAGCAGCAAAGACCGGCAGGGGGCAGGTGAAAAACTGTTTTTT.

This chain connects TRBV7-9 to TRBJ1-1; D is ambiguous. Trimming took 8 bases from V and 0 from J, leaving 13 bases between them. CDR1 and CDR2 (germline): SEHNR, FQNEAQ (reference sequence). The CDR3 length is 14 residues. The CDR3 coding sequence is TGTGCCAGCCGACTTGGGGTCGTGAACACTGAAGCTTTCTTT. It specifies CASRLGVVNTEAFF.

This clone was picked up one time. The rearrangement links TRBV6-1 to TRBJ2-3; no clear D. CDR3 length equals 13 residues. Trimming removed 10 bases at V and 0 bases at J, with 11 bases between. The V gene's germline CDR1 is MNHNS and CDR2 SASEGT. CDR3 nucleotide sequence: TGTGCCACTACAAAGTCTAGCACAGATACGCAGTATTTT. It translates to CATTKSSTDTQYF.

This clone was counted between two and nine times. CDR3: CASGGGLAGVDTQYF. The DNA of the CDR3 is TGTGCTAGTGGTGGCGGACTAGCGGGGGTAGATACGCAGTATTTT. The chain links TRBV12-5 to TRBJ2-3; 13 nucleotides line up with TRBD2. The CDR3 is 15 amino acids. CDR1 is LGHNT, CDR2 FRNRAP, per germline. V shed 5 bases and J 5 bases; nucleotides not matched to a gene: 4.

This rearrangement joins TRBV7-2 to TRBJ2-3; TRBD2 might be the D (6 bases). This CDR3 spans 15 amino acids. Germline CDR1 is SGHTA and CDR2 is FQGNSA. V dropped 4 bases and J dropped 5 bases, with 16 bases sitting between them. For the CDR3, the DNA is TGTGCCAGCAGCTCGGACGGAGGGCCCGTAGATACGCAGTATTTT. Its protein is CASSSDGGPVDTQYF. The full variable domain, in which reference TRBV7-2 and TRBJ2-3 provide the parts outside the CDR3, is GAGVSQSPSNKVTEKGKDVELRCDPISGHTALYWYRQSLGQGLEFLIYFQGNSAPDKSGLPSDRFSAERTGGSVSTLTIQRTQQEDSAVYLCASSSDGGPVDTQYFGPGTRLTVL.

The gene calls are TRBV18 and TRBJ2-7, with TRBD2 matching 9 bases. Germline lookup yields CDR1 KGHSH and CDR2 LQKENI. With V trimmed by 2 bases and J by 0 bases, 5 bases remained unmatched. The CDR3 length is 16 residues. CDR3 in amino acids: CASSPMAGGISYEQYF. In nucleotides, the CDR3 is TGTGCCAGCTCACCAATGGCGGGAGGGATCTCCTACGAGCAGTACTTC.